What follows describes a single TCR beta chain. What it recognizes is unknown. The sample originates from a study of T cell repertoires in cytomegalovirus infection. The overall study: Indications of both CMV infection and matching HLA type were provided by public TCR beta signatures.

TCRdb re-called the reads through MiXCR, storing one row per CDR3 protein. In the table there are around 47,000 distinct CDR3 sequences, about 20% of which are singletons. This CDR3 has 13 residues. Germline CDR1 SGHTA, CDR2 FQGNSA. The V and J ends lost 4 bases and 7 bases, in that order; junction bases with no gene match: 4. Sequenced material: CD8+ T cells from cultured PBMCs, taken from culture after CMV antigen stimulation. The genes are TRBV7-2 and TRBJ1-5; 7 bases map to TRBD1. The receptor was isolated from a human donor in good health (CMV status not recorded). Some clones in this sample may be carry-over from other donors' samples. The chain's CDR3 is CASSSGGAQPQHF. CDR3 sequence (DNA): TGTGCCAGCAGCTCAGGGGGGGCCCAGCCCCAGCATTTT.